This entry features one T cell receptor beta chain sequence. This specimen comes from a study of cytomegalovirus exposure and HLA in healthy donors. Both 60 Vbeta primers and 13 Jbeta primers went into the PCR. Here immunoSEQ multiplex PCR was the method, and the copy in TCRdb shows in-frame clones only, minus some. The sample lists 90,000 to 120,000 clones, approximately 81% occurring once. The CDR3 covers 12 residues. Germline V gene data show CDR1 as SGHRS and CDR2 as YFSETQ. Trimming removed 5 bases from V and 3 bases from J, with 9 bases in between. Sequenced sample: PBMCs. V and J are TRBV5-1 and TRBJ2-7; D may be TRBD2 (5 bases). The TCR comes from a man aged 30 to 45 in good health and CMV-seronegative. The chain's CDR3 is CASSVEGYEQYF. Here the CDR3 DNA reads TGCGCCAGCAGTGTAGAGGGCTACGAGCAGTACTTC.